These 27 T cell receptor beta chains originate from one sample sequenced in a study of shared clonotypes between healthy human individuals. Assay used: immunoSEQ multiplex PCR; TCRdb lists only in-frame clones, some missing. The repertoire has 1.5 million to 1.9 million clones, 98% of them found once; the top ten carry roughly 0.42%. The source material was naive CD4+ T cells sorted from blood. Subset reported: CD45RA+ positively selected. These receptors were taken from a young man in good health.

For this clone: Other DNA sequences from this sample encode an identical CDR3 as well. CDR3 DNA: TGTGCCAGCAGCTTGGGGAACATTCAGTACTTC. It translates to CASSLGNIQYF. This chain links TRBV5-6 with TRBJ2-4; no reliable D call. This CDR3 has 11 amino acids. Trimming cost V 0 bases and J 7 bases, with 2 bases left between them. Per germline, CDR1 SGHDT and CDR2 YYEEEE.

V and J are TRBV28 and TRBJ2-1; TRBD1 aligns across 9 bases. The trim removed 6 bases at V and 6 bases at J, leaving 6 bases unmatched. CDR1 is MDHEN, CDR2 SYDVKM, per germline. This CDR3 is 14 amino acids long. The CDR3 protein is CASRGQGRGNEQFF. For the CDR3, the DNA is TGTGCCAGCAGGGGACAGGGTCGCGGCAATGAGCAGTTCTTC.

This sequence joins TRBV7-2 and TRBJ2-7; D is ambiguous. The CDR3 spans 15 residues. The germline gives CDR1 SGHTA, CDR2 FQGNSA. The V end was cut by 2 bases, the J end by 2 bases, with 13 bases between. CDR3 region: CASSLKRSPPYEQYF. As DNA, the CDR3 is TGTGCCAGCAGCTTAAAGCGAAGTCCCCCCTACGAGCAGTACTTC.

The chain joins TRBV4-3 to TRBJ2-3; perhaps TRBD2 as D (6 bases). This CDR3 comprises 15 residues. V lost 4 bases, J lost 2 bases, and 13 bases lay in between. The germline CDR1 and CDR2 sequences are LGHNA and YSLEER. CDR3 bases: TGCGCCAGCAGCCCCCATGGCGGGACCACAGATACGCAGTATTTT. Protein sequence: CASSPHGGTTDTQYF.

CDR3 in amino acids: CASSDQGLYNEQFF. The CDR3 nucleotides read TGTGCCAGCAGTGACCAGGGTTTATATAATGAGCAGTTCTTC. The chain recombines TRBV2 with TRBJ2-1; tentatively, D is TRBD1 (5 bases). The CDR3 totals 14 residues. Per the germline V gene, CDR1 is SNHLY and CDR2 is FYNNEI. The V gene lost 3 bases and the J gene lost 7 bases, with 13 bases spanning the gap.

This chain uses TRBV5-1 with TRBJ1-1; weak D call: TRBD1 (5 bases). Between the trimmed V and J ends, which lost 0 bases and 1 base, there was a span of 10 bases. Germline V gene sequence: CDR1 SGHRS, CDR2 YFSETQ. This CDR3 is built from 15 residues. The CDR3 reads CASSLDYRTNTEAFF. Here the CDR3 DNA reads TGCGCCAGCAGCTTGGACTACAGGACGAACACTGAAGCTTTCTTT.

The genes are TRBV27 and TRBJ2-7, with 7 bases matching TRBD2. There are 19 residues in the CDR3. Germline V CDR1 and CDR2: MNHEY, SMNVEV (reference sequence). Trimming removed 0 bases from V and 0 bases from J; junction bases left unmatched: 14. The CDR3 here is CASSLSARWLAGDSYEQYF. In nucleotides, the CDR3 is TGTGCCAGCAGTTTATCGGCTCGTTGGTTGGCGGGAGACTCCTACGAGCAGTACTTC.

V usage is TRBV2 and J usage is TRBJ1-1; no definite D call. V lost 2 bases and J 6 bases, leaving 13 bases between the germline ends. Germline CDR1 is SNHLY and CDR2 is FYNNEI. The CDR3 has 14 amino acids. The CDR3 coding sequence is TGTGCCAGCAGTGAAAGGGAGGTGAGCGCTGAAGCTTTCTTT. Translation gives CASSEREVSAEAFF.

V is TRBV5-5 and J is TRBJ2-7, with D perhaps TRBD1 (5 bases). The CDR3 runs to 15 residues. The V and J ends lost 2 bases and 4 bases respectively, with 16 bases between them. Germline values: CDR1 SGHKS, CDR2 YYEKEE (reference sequence). The CDR3 DNA is TGTGCCAGCAGCTTCCGGCTGCAGGGTACTTACGAGCAGTACTTC. It translates to CASSFRLQGTYEQYF.

CDR3 protein: CASSLPLTGLAVDTQYF. The CDR3 DNA reads as TGCGCCAGCAGCTTACCACTAACGGGACTAGCGGTAGATACGCAGTATTTT. This chain connects TRBV5-1 to TRBJ2-3; 11 bases match TRBD2. Losses at the gene ends were 2 bases for V and 5 bases for J; bases not matched to a gene: 10. CDR3 length equals 17 residues. CDR1 SGHRS and CDR2 YFSETQ come from the germline V gene.

The chain links TRBV19 to TRBJ1-5; D remains unclear. Between the trimmed V and J ends, which lost 4 bases and 2 bases, there was a span of 12 bases. From germline, CDR1 is LNHDA and CDR2 SQIVND (reference sequence). This CDR3 comprises 15 residues. This CDR3 is CASSTDKVGNQPQHF. CDR3 nucleotides: TGTGCCAGTAGTACCGACAAGGTGGGCAATCAGCCCCAGCATTTT. Full variable domain (outside the CDR3, taken from reference TRBV19 and TRBJ1-5): DGGITQSPKYLFRKEGQNVTLSCEQNLNHDAMYWYRQDPGQGLRLIYYSQIVNDFQKGDIAEGYSVSREKKESFPLTVTSAQKNPTAFYLCASSTDKVGNQPQHFGDGTRLSIL.

The chain employs TRBV19 and TRBJ1-2, with D maybe TRBD1 (5 bases). V lost 5 bases and J lost 0, with 10 bases in between. Germline values: CDR1 LNHDA, CDR2 SQIVND (reference sequence). The CDR3 totals 14 residues. The CDR3 loop reads CASSAGHTNYGYTF. The CDR3 DNA reads TGTGCCAGTAGTGCCGGACACACTAACTATGGCTACACCTTC. Complete variable domain (other parts from reference TRBV19 and TRBJ1-2): DGGITQSPKYLFRKEGQNVTLSCEQNLNHDAMYWYRQDPGQGLRLIYYSQIVNDFQKGDIAEGYSVSREKKESFPLTVTSAQKNPTAFYLCASSAGHTNYGYTFGSGTRLTVV.

Notes on this clone: In the same sample, other DNA sequences code for this CDR3. This chain joins TRBV5-6 and TRBJ2-7; no firm D call. V was trimmed by 4 bases and J by 3 bases, leaving 5 bases between them. Looked up from germline, CDR1 is SGHDT and CDR2 is YYEEEE. CDR3 length: 11 amino acids. This CDR3 reads CASSRSYEQYF. The CDR3 DNA sequence: TGTGCCAGCAGCCGGAGCTACGAGCAGTACTTC.

The rearrangement joins TRBV7-2 to TRBJ2-6; TRBD1 aligns across 7 bases. Germline V gene sequence: CDR1 SGHTA, CDR2 FQGNSA. Trimming cost V 6 bases and J 3 bases; bases outside gene matches: 14. CDR3 length: 18 amino acids. CDR3 DNA sequence: TGTGCCAGCAGACAAGACAGGGAGTTATACGTTGGGGCCAACGTCCTGACTTTC. Protein: CASRQDRELYVGANVLTF.

This clone was found once. Other DNA variants within this sample encode the same CDR3. The chain joins TRBV5-1 to TRBJ2-3, with TRBD1 matching 8 bases. This CDR3 comprises 13 residues. In germline, CDR1 is SGHRS, CDR2 YFSETQ. V lost 7 bases to trimming and J lost 1 base; unmatched junction nucleotides: 2. CDR3 bases: TGCGCCAGCGGGGGACAGGGCACAGATACGCAGTATTTT. Its protein product is CASGGQGTDTQYF.

This sequence joins TRBV7-2 and TRBJ2-1; 8 bases align to TRBD2. V shed 3 bases and J 3 bases; nucleotides not matched to a gene: 16. Germline CDR1 is SGHTA and CDR2 is FQGNSA. There are 19 residues in the CDR3. CDR3 sequence (DNA): TGTGCCAGCAGCTTCACAGCTCCGCAAGCGGGAGAATTCTACAATGAGCAGTTCTTC. Its translation: CASSFTAPQAGEFYNEQFF.

This sequence joins TRBV4-3 and TRBJ2-7; 7 bases are a match to TRBD1. Germline V lookup: CDR1 LGHNA, CDR2 YSLEER. V dropped 0 bases and J dropped 0; count of bases not matched to a gene: 11. CDR3 length: 18 amino acids. The CDR3 DNA follows: TGCGCCAGCAGCCAAGATTGGGGGACAGCCCTTGGCTCCTACGAGCAGTACTTC. Amino acids: CASSQDWGTALGSYEQYF.

The V and J genes are TRBV7-2 and TRBJ2-7; TRBD2 matches 9 bases. After removal of 1 base from V and 5 bases from J, the junction contained 6 bases not matched to a gene. This CDR3 has 15 amino acids. Germline lookup yields CDR1 SGHTA and CDR2 FQGNSA. CDR3: CASSLDGGRADEQYF. CDR3 nucleotides: TGTGCCAGCAGCTTAGACGGCGGGAGGGCCGACGAGCAGTACTTC. Variable domain in full (rest from reference TRBV7-2 and TRBJ2-7): GAGVSQSPSNKVTEKGKDVELRCDPISGHTALYWYRQSLGQGLEFLIYFQGNSAPDKSGLPSDRFSAERTGGSVSTLTIQRTQQEDSAVYLCASSLDGGRADEQYFGPGTRLTVT.

The gene calls are TRBV5-1 and TRBJ2-1; 8 positions agree with TRBD2. CDR1 is SGHRS and CDR2 is YFSETQ in the germline V gene. This CDR3 comprises 15 residues. Trimming at V came to 1 base and at J to 7 bases, leaving 7 bases not matched to a gene. The CDR3 DNA follows: TGCGCCAGCAGCTTGTTCGGGAGGGCCGTTAATGAGCAGTTCTTC. It yields the protein CASSLFGRAVNEQFF.

This chain connects TRBV7-9 to TRBJ2-1; TRBD2 might be the D (6 bases). With 5 bases removed from V and 3 bases from J, the gap between germline ends came to 11 bases. The CDR3 runs to 14 residues. Germline V lookup: CDR1 SEHNR, CDR2 FQNEAQ (reference sequence). CDR3 coding DNA: TGTGCCAGCAGCCCCGGGACTTACTACAATGAGCAGTTCTTC. The encoded protein is CASSPGTYYNEQFF. The full variable domain, completed using reference TRBV7-9 and TRBJ2-1, is DTGVSQNPRHKITKRGQNVTFRCDPISEHNRLYWYRQTLGQGPEFLTYFQNEAQLEKSRLLSDRFSAERPKGSFSTLEIQRTEQGDSAMYLCASSPGTYYNEQFFGPGTRLTVL.

The chain recombines TRBV2 with TRBJ2-2; 7 nucleotides line up with TRBD2. CDR1 and CDR2 (germline): SNHLY, FYNNEI. The length of the CDR3 is 14 residues. J lost 8 bases, V lost 3 bases, and 6 bases had no gene match. The DNA of the CDR3 is TGTGCCAGCAGTGATGGTAGCGGGTGGGGGGAGCTGTTTTTT. It yields the protein CASSDGSGWGELFF. The whole variable domain, filled in from reference TRBV2 and TRBJ2-2, reads EPEVTQTPSHQVTQMGQEVILRCVPISNHLYFYWYRQILGQKVEFLVSFYNNEISEKSEIFDDQFSVERPDGSNFTLKIRSTKLEDSAMYFCASSDGSGWGELFFGEGSRLTVL.

The rearrangement joins TRBV5-4 to TRBJ2-5; D is unclear. Germline-derived CDR1 and CDR2 are SGHNT and YYREEE (reference sequence). This CDR3 comprises 14 residues. V shed 1 base and J shed 5 bases, with 12 bases lying between them. The chain's CDR3 is CASSLFVLQETQYF. The CDR3 nucleotides read TGTGCCAGCAGCTTGTTTGTCCTGCAGGAGACCCAGTACTTC.

The V and J genes are TRBV5-5 and TRBJ2-3; 8 bases line up with TRBD1. The ends lost 2 bases at V and 0 bases at J; junction bases unmatched: 5. This CDR3 is 16 amino acids long. Germline CDR1 and CDR2: SGHKS and YYEKEE (reference sequence). The CDR3 DNA reads as TGTGCCAGCAGCTTCTGGACAGGGAGTAGCACAGATACGCAGTATTTT. The encoded protein is CASSFWTGSSTDTQYF.

The rearrangement uses TRBV18 and TRBJ1-3, with D uncertain. The CDR3 length is 15 residues. Germline assignment: CDR1 KGHSH and CDR2 LQKENI. V was cut by 6 bases and J by 3 bases, with 15 bases left in between. CDR3 nucleotides: TGTGCCAGCTCCCCCCTTGAGGGATTTGGAAACACCATATATTTT. This gives the protein CASSPLEGFGNTIYF.

As for this clone: The identical CDR3 is also encoded by other nucleotide sequences in the sample. J is TRBJ1-2 and V is TRBV20-1; no clear D gene. V gave up 1 base and J gave up 4 bases, with 4 bases separating them. Per germline, CDR1 DFQATT and CDR2 SNEGSKA (reference sequence). This CDR3 has 11 residues. CDR3 region: CSARGPYGYTF. The CDR3 DNA is TGCAGTGCTAGAGGCCCCTATGGCTACACCTTC.

The chain joins TRBV4-3 to TRBJ2-7, with D perhaps TRBD1 or TRBD2 (5 bases each). The CDR3 runs 15 residues. In germline, CDR1 is LGHNA, CDR2 YSLEER. Trimming cost V 7 bases and J 7 bases, with 23 bases left between them. CDR3 sequence: CASISRPGRLSEQYF. CDR3 nucleotides: TGCGCCAGCATCTCTCGACCGGGACGGTTGAGTGAGCAGTACTTC.

This rearrangement joins TRBV9 to TRBJ2-2, with D possibly called TRBD1 or TRBD2 (6 bases each). The CDR3 totals 17 residues. V lost 0 bases to trimming and J lost 1 base, with 13 bases between them. CDR1 and CDR2 (germline): SGDLS, YYNGEE. CDR3 protein: CASSVGGLAKNTGELFF. The DNA for the CDR3 is TGTGCCAGCAGCGTAGGGGGGCTAGCGAAGAACACCGGGGAGCTGTTTTTT.